Sequencing of this T cell receptor beta chain was carried out in a study of CD8 T cells in Susac syndrome. Regarding the study as a whole: TCR sequencing and HLA analysis covered a relatively small number of individuals.

With respect to this clonotype: Its antigen is currently unknown.

Sequencing of TCR beta was performed on blood CD8+ and CD4+ T cells. Included as multiple sclerosis controls were treatment-naive patients who had stable or active relapsing-remitting disease. TEMRA cells underwent FACS enrichment and CD8+ and CD4+ T cells underwent negative isolation. It was with random hexamers that about 0.45 to 1 ug RNA was reverse transcribed. Each CDR3 protein gets one entry after TCRdb re-called the immunoSEQ multiplex PCR reads with MiXCR. The table records a few hundred thousand distinct CDR3 sequences, 95% of them present only once. Germline V lookup: CDR1 SGHDN, CDR2 FVKESK. The CDR3 has 16 residues. Trimming took off 1 base at V and 1 base at J, with 10 bases between the two ends.

The chain couples TRBV14 to TRBJ2-2; D may be TRBD2 (6 bases). This TCR was sampled from a human donor with multiple sclerosis. The sample comprised CD4+ T cells from PBMCs. This CDR3 reads CASSQVPGVNTGELFF. CDR3 nucleotides: TGTGCCAGCAGCCAAGTACCGGGAGTGAACACCGGGGAGCTGTTTTTT. Full variable domain (rest looked up from reference TRBV14 and TRBJ2-2): EAGVTQFPSHSVIEKGQTVTLRCDPISGHDNLYWYRRVMGKEIKFLLHFVKESKQDESGMPNNRFLAERTGGTYSTLKVQPAELEDSGVYFCASSQVPGVNTGELFFGEGSRLTVL.